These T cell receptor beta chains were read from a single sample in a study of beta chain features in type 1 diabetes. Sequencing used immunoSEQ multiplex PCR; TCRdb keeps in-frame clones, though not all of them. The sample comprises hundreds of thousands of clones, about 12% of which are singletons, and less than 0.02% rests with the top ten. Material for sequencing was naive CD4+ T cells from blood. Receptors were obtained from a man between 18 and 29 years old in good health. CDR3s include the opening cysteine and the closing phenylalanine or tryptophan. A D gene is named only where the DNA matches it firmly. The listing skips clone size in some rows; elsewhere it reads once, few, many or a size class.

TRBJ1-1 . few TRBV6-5 TGTGCCAGCAGCGGGACTTTGAACACTGAAGCTTTCTTT CASSGTLNTEAFF
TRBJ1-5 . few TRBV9 TGTGCCAGCAGTGTTGGTTCGGCGGGCAATCAGCCCCAGCATTTT CASSVGSAGNQPQHF
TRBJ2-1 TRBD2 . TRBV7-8 TGTGCCAGCAGCTTAGGGGCTAGCGGGGGGACCTACAATGAGCAGTTCTTC CASSLGASGGTYNEQFF
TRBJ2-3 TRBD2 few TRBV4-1 TGCGCCAGCAGCCAAGAAAGTCCGACTAGCGGGAGAACAGATACGCAGTATTTT CASSQESPTSGRTDTQYF
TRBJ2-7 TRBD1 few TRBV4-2 TGTGCCAGCAGCCAAGATTCACAGGGGGCAGGGGAGCAGTACTTC CASSQDSQGAGEQYF
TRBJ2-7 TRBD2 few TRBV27 TGTGCCAGCACCCCTAGCGGGGGGCCTTACGAGCAGTACTTC CASTPSGGPYEQYF
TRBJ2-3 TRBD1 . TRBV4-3 TGCGCCAGCAGCCAAGATAGGCAGGGGGCCACAGATACGCAGTATTTT CASSQDRQGATDTQYF
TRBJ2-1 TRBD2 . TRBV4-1 TGCGCCAGCAGCCAAGGAGCGGGGGGGCCGAGGAATGAGCAGTTCTTC CASSQGAGGPRNEQFF
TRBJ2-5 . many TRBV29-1 TGCAGCGTCGGAGCTAGTTCTGCCGAGACCCAGTACTTC CSVGASSAETQYF
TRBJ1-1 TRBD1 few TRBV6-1 TGTGCCAGCAGTCGGGACAGTAAAAACACTGAAGCTTTCTTT CASSRDSKNTEAFF
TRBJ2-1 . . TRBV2 TGTGCCAGCAGTGAAGCGCTTCGGGGAGTTGAGCAGTTCTTC CASSEALRGVEQFF
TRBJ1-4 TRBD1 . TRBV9 TGTGCCAGCAGCGCCGGACAGGGGAGGTATGAAAAACTGTTTTTT CASSAGQGRYEKLFF
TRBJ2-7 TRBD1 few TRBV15 TGTGCCACCAGCGGCGGGTCCGGGACAGGAGAGTACGAGCAGTACTTC CATSGGSGTGEYEQYF
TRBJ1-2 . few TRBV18 TGTGCCAGCTCACCGGCGGACAGACCCAACTATGGCTACACCTTC CASSPADRPNYGYTF
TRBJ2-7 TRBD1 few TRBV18 TGTGCCAGCTCACCCGACAGGGGCGAGCAGTACTTC CASSPDRGEQYF
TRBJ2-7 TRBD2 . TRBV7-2 TGTGCCAGCAGCTTAGACGCCGGGACTAGGGTTAGCTCCTACGAGCAGTACTTC CASSLDAGTRVSSYEQYF
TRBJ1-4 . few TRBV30 TGTGCCTCAAAAAAGACTGGCTCTAATGAAAAACTGTTTTTT CASKKTGSNEKLFF
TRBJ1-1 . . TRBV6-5 TGTGCCAGCCACAGGGCCCCGAACACTGAAGCTTTCTTT CASHRAPNTEAFF
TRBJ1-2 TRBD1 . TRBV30 TGTGCCTGGCGTAAACAGGGGGTGCACGGCTACACCTTC CAWRKQGVHGYTF
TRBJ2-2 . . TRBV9 TGTGCCAGCAGCCCACAGGGTGTTTTCACCGGGGAGCTGTTTTTT CASSPQGVFTGELFF
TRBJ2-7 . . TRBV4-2 TGTGCCAGCAGCCAGCTGGGACTTTCGAGCTCCTACGAGCAGTACTTC CASSQLGLSSSYEQYF
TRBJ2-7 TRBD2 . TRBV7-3 TGTGCCAGCAGCTCGGGAGCGGGGAGCTCCTACGAGCAGTACTTC CASSSGAGSSYEQYF
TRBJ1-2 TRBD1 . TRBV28 TGTGCCAGCAGTTCTTCCCCTCAGGGGGCGCGTGGCTACACCTTC CASSSSPQGARGYTF
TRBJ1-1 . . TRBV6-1 TGTGCCAGCAGGTCCGGGGGAGGCACTGAAGCTTTCTTT CASRSGGGTEAFF
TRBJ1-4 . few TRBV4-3 TGCGCCAGCAGCCAAGATTTCATCAGGGTTAATGAAAAACTGTTTTTT CASSQDFIRVNEKLFF
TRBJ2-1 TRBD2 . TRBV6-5 TGTGCCAGCAGAGTGGGACTAGCTATGGACGAGCAGTTCTTC CASRVGLAMDEQFF
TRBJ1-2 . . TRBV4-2 TGTGCCAGCAGCCCGGACAAATATGGCTACACCTTC CASSPDKYGYTF
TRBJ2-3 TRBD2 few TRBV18 TGTGCCAGCTCACCTAGCGGGGGGGCAGATACGCAGTATTTT CASSPSGGADTQYF
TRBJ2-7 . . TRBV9 TGTGCCAGCAGCGTAGCTGAGAGACAGTCCTACGAGCAGTACTTC CASSVAERQSYEQYF
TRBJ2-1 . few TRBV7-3 TGTGCCAGCTCCCGCGGCGGGGATGAGCAGTTCTTC CASSRGGDEQFF
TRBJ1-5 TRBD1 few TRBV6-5 TGTGCCAGCAGTGCACAGGGGGCGGTCAATCAGCCCCAGCATTTT CASSAQGAVNQPQHF
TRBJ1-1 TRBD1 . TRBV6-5 TGTGCCAGCAGTTCCCTATTGACAGGGGGCACTGAAGCTTTCTTT CASSSLLTGGTEAFF
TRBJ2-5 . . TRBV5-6 TGTGCCAGCAGCCGACCCGGGTATACCCAGTACTTC CASSRPGYTQYF
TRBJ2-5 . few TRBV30 TGTGCCTGGAGTGTACGCAGGACAGCTCTGACCCAGTACTTC CAWSVRRTALTQYF
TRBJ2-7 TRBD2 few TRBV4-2 TGTGCCAGCAGCCATCCCCTCCAAGGGACTAATCCTGCTCGCTACGAGCAGTACTTC CASSHPLQGTNPARYEQYF
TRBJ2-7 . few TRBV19 TGTGCCAGCAAGGACAGATTCTCCTACGAGCAGTACTTC CASKDRFSYEQYF
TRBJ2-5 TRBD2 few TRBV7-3 TGTGCCAGCAGCGAGAATAGCGGGAGTGGGGAGACCCAGTACTTC CASSENSGSGETQYF
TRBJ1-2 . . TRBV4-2 TGTGCCAGCAGCCAGGAGCAGTCTAACTATGGCTACACCTTC CASSQEQSNYGYTF
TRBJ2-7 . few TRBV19 TGTGCCAGTAGTATTAGTCGGACTCAGCAGTACTTC CASSISRTQQYF
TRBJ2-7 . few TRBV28 TGTGCCAGCTCAGGGTACGAGCAGTACTTC CASSGYEQYF
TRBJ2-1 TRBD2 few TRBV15 TGTGCCACCAGCACCCTAAGGACTAGCGGGAGTCTCAATGAGCAGTTCTTC CATSTLRTSGSLNEQFF
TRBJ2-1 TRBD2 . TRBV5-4 TGTGCCAGCAGCACCGGGACTAGTCATGAGCAGTTCTTC CASSTGTSHEQFF
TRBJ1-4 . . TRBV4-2 TGTGCCAGCAGCCGCAGTAAAGCAACTAATGAAAAACTGTTTTTT CASSRSKATNEKLFF
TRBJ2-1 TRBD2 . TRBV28 TGTGCCAGCACCCTTGGGGCTAGCGGGAGGGTCTATGAGCAGTTCTTC CASTLGASGRVYEQFF
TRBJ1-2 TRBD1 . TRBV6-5 TGTGCCAGCAGTCGGGACAGGGTTGGCTACACCTTC CASSRDRVGYTF
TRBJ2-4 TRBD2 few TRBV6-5 TGTGCCAGCAGTTATGGGCGGGAGGGCCTCAACATTCAGTACTTC CASSYGREGLNIQYF
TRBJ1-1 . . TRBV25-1 TGTGCCAGCTTCGGCAAGTTAGGAGATGGCACTGAAGCTTTCTTT CASFGKLGDGTEAFF
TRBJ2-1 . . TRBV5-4 TGTGCCAGCACTTTGGGCGGGCAGAGTTCCTACAATGAGCAGTTCTTC CASTLGGQSSYNEQFF
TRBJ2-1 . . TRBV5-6 TGTGCCAGCAGCCTCCTAGATGAGCAGTTCTTC CASSLLDEQFF
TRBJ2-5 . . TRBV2 TGTGCCAGCAGTCCGGAAGAGACCCAGTACTTC CASSPEETQYF
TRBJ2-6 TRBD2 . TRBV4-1 TGCGCCAGCAGCCAAGATAGGACTAGCGGGTCCACCTCTGGGGCCAACGTCCTGACTTTC CASSQDRTSGSTSGANVLTF
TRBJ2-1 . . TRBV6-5 TGTGCCAGCAGTTATAACAGGGAGACCAATGAGCAGTTCTTC CASSYNRETNEQFF
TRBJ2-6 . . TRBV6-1 TGTGCCAGCAGCTTCTCAGCGGCTGGGGCCAACGTCCTGACTTTC CASSFSAAGANVLTF
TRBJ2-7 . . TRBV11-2 TGTGCCAGCAGCACCCACATGTACGAGCAGTACTTC CASSTHMYEQYF
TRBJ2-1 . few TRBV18 TGTGCCAGCTCCCCTCAGGTTACCCACAATGAGCAGTTCTTC CASSPQVTHNEQFF
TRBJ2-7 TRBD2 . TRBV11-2 TGTGCCAGCACTGGGACTAGCGGTTCCTACGAGCAGTACTTC CASTGTSGSYEQYF
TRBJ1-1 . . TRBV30 TGTGCCTGGAGTGTACAACACCCTGAAGCTTTCTTT CAWSVQHPEAFF
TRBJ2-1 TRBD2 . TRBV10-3 TGTGCCATCACCAACGGGCTAGCGGGAGGGGAGGATGAGCAGTTCTTC CAITNGLAGGEDEQFF
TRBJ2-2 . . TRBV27 TGTGCCAGCAGACGAGACAGTTCCTACACCGGGGAGCTGTTTTTT CASRRDSSYTGELFF
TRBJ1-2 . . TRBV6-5 TGTGCCAGCAGTCGAGTAAACGCTGATGGCTACACCTTC CASSRVNADGYTF